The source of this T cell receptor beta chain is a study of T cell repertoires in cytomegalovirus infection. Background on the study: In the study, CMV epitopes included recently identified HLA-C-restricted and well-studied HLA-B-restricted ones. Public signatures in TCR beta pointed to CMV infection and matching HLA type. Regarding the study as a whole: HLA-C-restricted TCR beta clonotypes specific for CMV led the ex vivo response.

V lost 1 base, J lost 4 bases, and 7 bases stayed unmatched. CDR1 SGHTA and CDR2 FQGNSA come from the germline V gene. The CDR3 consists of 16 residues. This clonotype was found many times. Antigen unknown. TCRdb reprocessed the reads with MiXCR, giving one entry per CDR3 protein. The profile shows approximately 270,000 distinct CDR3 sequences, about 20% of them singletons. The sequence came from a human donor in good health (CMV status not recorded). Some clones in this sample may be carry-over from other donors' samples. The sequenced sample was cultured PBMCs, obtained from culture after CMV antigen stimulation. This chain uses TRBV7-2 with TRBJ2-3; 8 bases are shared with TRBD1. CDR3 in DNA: TGTGCCAGCAGCTTAGAAGGCAGGGGGCCTGCAGATACGCAGTATTTT. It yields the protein CASSLEGRGPADTQYF.